Listed below are T cell receptor beta chains from one sample, sequenced in a study of blood T cell repertoires in COVID-19. Sequencing used immunoSEQ multiplex PCR; TCRdb keeps in-frame clones, though not all of them. The table shows around 200,000 clones, with about 83% occurring only once. The sequenced sample consisted of peripheral blood. The receptors here all came from a young woman who had recovered from COVID-19. Each CDR3 is given with its conserved first and last residue. Each record gives: J gene, V gene, D gene, clone size, CDR3 DNA, CDR3 protein. The D gene is left open where the match is weak. Expanded clones get a size class; other rows say once, few or many, or leave the size out.

j_gene: TRBJ2-1
v_gene: TRBV18
d_gene: TRBD1
abundance: .
CDR3nt: TGTGCCAGCTCACATGGGACAGGGGATATTAGCGGCTACAATGAGCAGTTCTTC
CDR3aa: CASSHGTGDISGYNEQFF

j_gene: TRBJ2-2
v_gene: TRBV11-2
d_gene: .
abundance: .
CDR3nt: TGTGCCAGCAGCTTACTAGCGACTTACACCGGGGAGCTGTTTTTT
CDR3aa: CASSLLATYTGELFF

j_gene: TRBJ2-1
v_gene: TRBV7-6
d_gene: TRBD2
abundance: .
CDR3nt: TGTGCCAGCAGCTTAGTGGTAGCGGGAGGGGGAAATGAGCAGTTCTTC
CDR3aa: CASSLVVAGGGNEQFF

j_gene: TRBJ2-3
v_gene: TRBV7-6
d_gene: .
abundance: few
CDR3nt: TGTGCCAGCAGCTTCTCCACAGATACGCAGTATTTT
CDR3aa: CASSFSTDTQYF

j_gene: TRBJ2-7
v_gene: TRBV5-1
d_gene: TRBD1
abundance: .
CDR3nt: TGCGCCAGCAGCTCGCCTTCGGGACAGGAAACCTACGAGCAGTACTTC
CDR3aa: CASSSPSGQETYEQYF

j_gene: TRBJ2-6
v_gene: TRBV2
d_gene: .
abundance: .
CDR3nt: TGTGCCAGCAGTGTACAGGAGCCATCAGTCGGGGCCAACGTCCTGACTTTC
CDR3aa: CASSVQEPSVGANVLTF

j_gene: TRBJ1-5
v_gene: TRBV2
d_gene: .
abundance: .
CDR3nt: TGTGCCAGCAGTGAAATACTCAATAGCAATCAGCCCCAGCATTTT
CDR3aa: CASSEILNSNQPQHF

j_gene: TRBJ2-7
v_gene: TRBV6-5
d_gene: TRBD1
abundance: .
CDR3nt: TGTGCCAGCAGTTACGGGACAGGTCTCTACGAGCAGTACTTC
CDR3aa: CASSYGTGLYEQYF

j_gene: TRBJ2-3
v_gene: TRBV10-1
d_gene: TRBD2
abundance: .
CDR3nt: TGCGCCAGCCCCCGATCTCCCCGGGAGCGGGAGACAGATACGCAGTATTTT
CDR3aa: CASPRSPRERETDTQYF

j_gene: TRBJ1-5
v_gene: TRBV19
d_gene: .
abundance: .
CDR3nt: TGTGCCAGTAGTATCCCCCGGGGTGCTAGCAATCAGCCCCAGCATTTT
CDR3aa: CASSIPRGASNQPQHF

j_gene: TRBJ1-2
v_gene: TRBV9
d_gene: .
abundance: .
CDR3nt: TGTGCCAGCAGCGATCCACAGGATCAATATAACTATGGCTACACCTTC
CDR3aa: CASSDPQDQYNYGYTF

j_gene: TRBJ2-5
v_gene: TRBV27
d_gene: TRBD1
abundance: .
CDR3nt: TGTGCCAGCACAACAGGGGGCTCGGAGACCCAGTACTTC
CDR3aa: CASTTGGSETQYF

j_gene: TRBJ2-1
v_gene: TRBV4-1
d_gene: TRBD2
abundance: .
CDR3nt: TGCGCCAGCAGCCAATGGTCGGGACTAGCGGACAATGAGCAGTTCTTC
CDR3aa: CASSQWSGLADNEQFF

j_gene: TRBJ2-6
v_gene: TRBV28
d_gene: TRBD1
abundance: once
CDR3nt: TGTGCCAGCAGTTCACAGGGGGGGGCCAACGTCCTGACTTTC
CDR3aa: CASSSQGGANVLTF

j_gene: TRBJ1-1
v_gene: TRBV19
d_gene: .
abundance: .
CDR3nt: TGTGCCAGTAGTGCCACCTGGGGGGGGCTGACTGAAGCTTTCTTT
CDR3aa: CASSATWGGLTEAFF

j_gene: TRBJ2-3
v_gene: TRBV6-5
d_gene: .
abundance: .
CDR3nt: TGTGCCAGCAGTTACGAGGGATCCCACACAGATACGCAGTATTTT
CDR3aa: CASSYEGSHTDTQYF

j_gene: TRBJ2-2
v_gene: TRBV5-8
d_gene: TRBD1
abundance: .
CDR3nt: TGTGCCAGCGAATCGGACAGGGTGGTCCCCAACACCGGGGAGCTGTTTTTT
CDR3aa: CASESDRVVPNTGELFF

j_gene: TRBJ2-1
v_gene: TRBV4-1
d_gene: TRBD2
abundance: .
CDR3nt: TGCGCCAGCAGCCAAGTTGGGGGAGGCGGGGGGCCCCACGGGGTGCAGTTCTTC
CDR3aa: CASSQVGGGGGPHGVQFF

j_gene: TRBJ1-4
v_gene: TRBV4-1
d_gene: TRBD1
abundance: .
CDR3nt: TGCGCCAGCAGCCAAGAGGGGACAGGGTTTGAAAAACTGTTTTTT
CDR3aa: CASSQEGTGFEKLFF

j_gene: TRBJ2-1
v_gene: TRBV3-1/TRBV3-2
d_gene: TRBD2
abundance: .
CDR3nt: TGTGCCAGCAGCCAACTTAACCAACCGGGACTACCTAATGAGCAGTTCTTC
CDR3aa: CASSQLNQPGLPNEQFF

j_gene: TRBJ2-5
v_gene: TRBV5-1
d_gene: .
abundance: once
CDR3nt: TGCGCCAGCAGCTTGACATACCAAGAGACCCAGTACTTC
CDR3aa: CASSLTYQETQYF

j_gene: TRBJ2-3
v_gene: TRBV9
d_gene: .
abundance: .
CDR3nt: TGTGCCAGCAGCGTAGCTATCACGAGCACAGATACGCAGTATTTT
CDR3aa: CASSVAITSTDTQYF

j_gene: TRBJ1-1
v_gene: TRBV11-2
d_gene: TRBD1
abundance: .
CDR3nt: TGTGCCAGCAGCTTTCCGGGACAGGTGAACACTGAAGCTTTCTTT
CDR3aa: CASSFPGQVNTEAFF

j_gene: TRBJ1-1
v_gene: TRBV19
d_gene: .
abundance: .
CDR3nt: TGTGCCAGTAGTATAGTTGCAACCACGAGGGCCGAAGCTTTCTTT
CDR3aa: CASSIVATTRAEAFF

j_gene: TRBJ2-7
v_gene: TRBV20-1
d_gene: .
abundance: .
CDR3nt: TGCAGTGCTAGACCCGTCGGCGAGCAGTACTTC
CDR3aa: CSARPVGEQYF

j_gene: TRBJ1-2
v_gene: TRBV4-1
d_gene: TRBD1
abundance: .
CDR3nt: TGCGCCAGCAGCCAAGCCCTCCAGGGGGCGCGATGGTATGGCTACACCTTC
CDR3aa: CASSQALQGARWYGYTF

j_gene: TRBJ2-6
v_gene: TRBV6-2/TRBV6-3
d_gene: .
abundance: .
CDR3nt: TGTGCCAGCAGTTTGACCCGGGACACTTACTCTGGGGCCAACGTCCTGACTTTC
CDR3aa: CASSLTRDTYSGANVLTF

j_gene: TRBJ2-3
v_gene: TRBV5-5
d_gene: TRBD2
abundance: .
CDR3nt: TGTGCCAGCAGCCTCGGACTAGCGGCGACAGATACGCAGTATTTT
CDR3aa: CASSLGLAATDTQYF

j_gene: TRBJ2-7
v_gene: TRBV7-6
d_gene: TRBD1
abundance: .
CDR3nt: TGTGCCAGCAGCTTAGGAACAGGGGAGGAGCAGTACTTC
CDR3aa: CASSLGTGEEQYF

j_gene: TRBJ2-3
v_gene: TRBV18
d_gene: TRBD2
abundance: once
CDR3nt: TGTGCCAGCTCACTTGGGACTAGCGGGACAACAGATACGCAGTATTTT
CDR3aa: CASSLGTSGTTDTQYF

j_gene: TRBJ2-4
v_gene: TRBV6-5
d_gene: .
abundance: .
CDR3nt: TGTGCCAGCACTACCGCGCGGTGGGCCAAAAACATTCAGTACTTC
CDR3aa: CASTTARWAKNIQYF

j_gene: TRBJ2-7
v_gene: TRBV6-5
d_gene: .
abundance: .
CDR3nt: TGTGCCAGCAGTATAACAGGGTCGGGGAACTACGAGCAGTACTTC
CDR3aa: CASSITGSGNYEQYF

j_gene: TRBJ1-6
v_gene: TRBV7-9
d_gene: .
abundance: .
CDR3nt: TGTGCCAGCAGCTTAGAACAGGAAGGTCTACCCCTCCACTTT
CDR3aa: CASSLEQEGLPLHF

j_gene: TRBJ1-2
v_gene: TRBV9
d_gene: .
abundance: .
CDR3nt: TGTGCCAGCAGCGTAGGCAACTCCCCCGGCTATGGCTACACCTTC
CDR3aa: CASSVGNSPGYGYTF

j_gene: TRBJ1-2
v_gene: TRBV21-1
d_gene: .
abundance: .
CDR3nt: TGTGCCAGCAGCAAAAGGGGGAGGGAAGCGGTTGGCTACACCTTC
CDR3aa: CASSKRGREAVGYTF

j_gene: TRBJ1-1
v_gene: TRBV6-5
d_gene: .
abundance: .
CDR3nt: TGTGCCAGCAGTTCCCAGTTGGTGACTGAAGCTTTCTTT
CDR3aa: CASSSQLVTEAFF

j_gene: TRBJ2-2
v_gene: TRBV4-3
d_gene: TRBD2
abundance: once
CDR3nt: TGCGCCAGCAGCCAATACACCATAGCGGGAGACCTCACCGGGGAGCTGTTTTTT
CDR3aa: CASSQYTIAGDLTGELFF

j_gene: TRBJ2-2
v_gene: TRBV6-5
d_gene: .
abundance: .
CDR3nt: TGTGCCAGCAGTTACCAACATTATACCGGGGAGCTGTTTTTT
CDR3aa: CASSYQHYTGELFF

j_gene: TRBJ2-1
v_gene: TRBV27
d_gene: .
abundance: .
CDR3nt: TGTGCCAGCAGTCCCCAGGGTATGCCTGAGCAGTTCTTC
CDR3aa: CASSPQGMPEQFF

j_gene: TRBJ2-5
v_gene: TRBV11-2
d_gene: TRBD2
abundance: .
CDR3nt: TGTGCCAGCAGCAGTGGGACTAGCGGTTCTCAAGAGACCCAGTACTTC
CDR3aa: CASSSGTSGSQETQYF

j_gene: TRBJ2-3
v_gene: TRBV19
d_gene: TRBD2
abundance: .
CDR3nt: TGTGCCAGTAGTATGGGACTAGCGGGCACAGATACGCAGTATTTT
CDR3aa: CASSMGLAGTDTQYF

j_gene: TRBJ1-4
v_gene: TRBV24-1
d_gene: TRBD1
abundance: .
CDR3nt: TGTGCCACCAGTGACTCCGGGACAGGGGCACCTAATGAAAAACTGTTTTTT
CDR3aa: CATSDSGTGAPNEKLFF

j_gene: TRBJ2-3
v_gene: TRBV4-1
d_gene: TRBD2
abundance: .
CDR3nt: TGCGCCAGCGGAAGGACTAGCGGCAGCACAGATACGCAGTATTTT
CDR3aa: CASGRTSGSTDTQYF

j_gene: TRBJ1-1
v_gene: TRBV10-3
d_gene: TRBD1
abundance: .
CDR3nt: TGTGCCATCAGGCCGGGACAGGGGATGACTGAAGCTTTCTTT
CDR3aa: CAIRPGQGMTEAFF

j_gene: TRBJ2-1
v_gene: TRBV19
d_gene: .
abundance: .
CDR3nt: TGTGCCAGTAGTATAGATTCTGGCGGGCTCTCCTACAATGAGCAGTTCTTC
CDR3aa: CASSIDSGGLSYNEQFF

j_gene: TRBJ2-1
v_gene: TRBV18
d_gene: .
abundance: .
CDR3nt: TGTGCCAGCTCACCGAACGCTTTAGACAATGAGCAGTTCTTC
CDR3aa: CASSPNALDNEQFF